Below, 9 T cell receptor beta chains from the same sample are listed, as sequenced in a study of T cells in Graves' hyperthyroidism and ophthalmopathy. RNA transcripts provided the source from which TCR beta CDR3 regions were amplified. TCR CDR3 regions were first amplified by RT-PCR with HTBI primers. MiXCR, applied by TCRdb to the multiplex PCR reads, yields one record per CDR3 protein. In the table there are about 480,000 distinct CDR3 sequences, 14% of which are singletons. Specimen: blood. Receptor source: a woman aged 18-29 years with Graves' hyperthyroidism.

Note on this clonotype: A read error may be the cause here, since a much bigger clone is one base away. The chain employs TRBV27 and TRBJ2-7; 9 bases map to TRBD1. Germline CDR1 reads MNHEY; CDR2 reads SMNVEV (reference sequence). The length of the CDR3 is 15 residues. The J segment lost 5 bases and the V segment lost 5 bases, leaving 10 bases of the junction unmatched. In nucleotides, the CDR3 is TGTGCCAGCAGTCCGGCCGGACAGGGGTGGCACGAGCAGTACGTC. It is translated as CASSPAGQGWHEQYV.

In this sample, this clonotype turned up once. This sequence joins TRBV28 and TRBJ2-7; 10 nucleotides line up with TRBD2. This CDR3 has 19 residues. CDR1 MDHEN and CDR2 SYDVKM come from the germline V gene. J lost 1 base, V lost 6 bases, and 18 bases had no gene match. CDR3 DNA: TGTGCCAGCAGCGAACACACCGTGGTTGTTAGCGGGGGGTCCTACGAGCAGTACTTC. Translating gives CASSEHTVVVSGGSYEQYF.

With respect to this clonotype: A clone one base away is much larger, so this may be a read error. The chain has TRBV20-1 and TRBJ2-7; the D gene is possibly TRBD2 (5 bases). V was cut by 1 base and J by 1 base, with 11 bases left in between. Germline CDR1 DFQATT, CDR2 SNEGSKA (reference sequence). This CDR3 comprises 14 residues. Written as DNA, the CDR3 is TGCAGTGCTAGAGTCGGGGTTAAGTCCTACGAGCAGTACGTC. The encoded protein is CSARVGVKSYEQYV.

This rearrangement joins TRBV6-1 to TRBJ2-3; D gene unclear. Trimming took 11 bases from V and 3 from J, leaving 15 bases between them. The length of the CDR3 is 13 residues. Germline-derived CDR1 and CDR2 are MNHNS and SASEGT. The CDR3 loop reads CAAVRIGTDTQYF. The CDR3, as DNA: TGTGCCGCTGTGAGGATTGGAACAGATACGCAGTATTTT.

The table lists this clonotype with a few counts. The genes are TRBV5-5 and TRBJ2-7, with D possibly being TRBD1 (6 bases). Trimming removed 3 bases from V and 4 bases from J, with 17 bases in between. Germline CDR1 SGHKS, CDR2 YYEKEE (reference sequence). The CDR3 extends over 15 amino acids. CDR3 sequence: CASSYMTRTDYEQYV. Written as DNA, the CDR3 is TGTGCCAGCAGCTACATGACTCGGACAGATTACGAGCAGTACGTC.

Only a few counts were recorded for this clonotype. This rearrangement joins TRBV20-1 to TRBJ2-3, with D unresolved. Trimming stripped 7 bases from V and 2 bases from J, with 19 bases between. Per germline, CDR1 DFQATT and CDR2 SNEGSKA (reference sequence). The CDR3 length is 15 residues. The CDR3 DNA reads TGCAGTGTTCCTACAAGAGTAACTATCACAGATACGCAGTATTTT. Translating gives CSVPTRVTITDTQYF.

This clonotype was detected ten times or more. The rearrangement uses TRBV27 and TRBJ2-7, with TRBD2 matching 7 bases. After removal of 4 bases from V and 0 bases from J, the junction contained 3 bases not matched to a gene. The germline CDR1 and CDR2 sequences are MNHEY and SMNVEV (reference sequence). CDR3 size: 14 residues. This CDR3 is CASSSAGSSYEQYF. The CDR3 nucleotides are TGTGCCAGCAGTTCAGCGGGAAGCTCCTACGAGCAGTACTTC.

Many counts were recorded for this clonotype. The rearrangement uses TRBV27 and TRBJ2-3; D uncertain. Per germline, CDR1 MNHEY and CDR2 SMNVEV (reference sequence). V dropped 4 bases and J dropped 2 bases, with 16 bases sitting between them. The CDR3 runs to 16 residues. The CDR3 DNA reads TGTGCCAGCAGTTCCCCGATAACTTCGGCCACAGATACGCAGTATTTT. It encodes CASSSPITSATDTQYF.

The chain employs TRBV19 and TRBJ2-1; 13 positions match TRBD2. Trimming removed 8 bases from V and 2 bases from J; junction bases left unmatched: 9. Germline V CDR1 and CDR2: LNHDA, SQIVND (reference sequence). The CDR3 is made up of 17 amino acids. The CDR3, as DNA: TGTGCCAGTCAACTAGCGGGAGGGCCTTCAACCTACAATGAGCAGTTCTTC. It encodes CASQLAGGPSTYNEQFF.